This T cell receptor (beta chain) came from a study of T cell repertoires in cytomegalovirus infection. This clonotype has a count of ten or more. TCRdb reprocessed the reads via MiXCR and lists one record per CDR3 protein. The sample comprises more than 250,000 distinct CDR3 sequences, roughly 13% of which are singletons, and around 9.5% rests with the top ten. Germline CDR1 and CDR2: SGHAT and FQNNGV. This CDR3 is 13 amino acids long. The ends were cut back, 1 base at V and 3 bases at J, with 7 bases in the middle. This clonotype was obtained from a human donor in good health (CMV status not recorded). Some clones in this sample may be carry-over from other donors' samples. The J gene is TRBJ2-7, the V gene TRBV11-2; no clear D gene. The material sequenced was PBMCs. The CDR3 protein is CASSLVRFYEQYF. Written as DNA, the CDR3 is TGTGCCAGCAGCTTAGTGCGGTTCTACGAGCAGTACTTC. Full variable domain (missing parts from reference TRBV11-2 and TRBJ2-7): EAGVAQSPRYKIIEKRQSVAFWCNPISGHATLYWYQQILGQGPKLLIQFQNNGVVDDSQLPKDRFSAERLKGVDSTLKIQPAKLEDSAVYLCASSLVRFYEQYFGPGTRLTVT.